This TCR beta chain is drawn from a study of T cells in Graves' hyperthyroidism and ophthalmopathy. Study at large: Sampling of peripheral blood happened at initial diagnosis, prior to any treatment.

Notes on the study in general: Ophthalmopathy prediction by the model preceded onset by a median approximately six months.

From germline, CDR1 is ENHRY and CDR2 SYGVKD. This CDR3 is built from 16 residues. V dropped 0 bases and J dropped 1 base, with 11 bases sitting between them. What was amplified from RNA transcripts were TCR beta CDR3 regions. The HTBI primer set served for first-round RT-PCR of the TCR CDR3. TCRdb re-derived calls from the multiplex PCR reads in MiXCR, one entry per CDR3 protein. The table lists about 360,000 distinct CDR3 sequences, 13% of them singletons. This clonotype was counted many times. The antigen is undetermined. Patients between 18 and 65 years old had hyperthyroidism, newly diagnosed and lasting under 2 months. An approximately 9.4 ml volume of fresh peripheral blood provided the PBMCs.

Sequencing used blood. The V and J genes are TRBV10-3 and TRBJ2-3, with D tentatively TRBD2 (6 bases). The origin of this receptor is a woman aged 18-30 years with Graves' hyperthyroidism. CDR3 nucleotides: TGTGCCATCAGTGAGTCGGAACAGCGGGGCACAGATACGCAGTATTTT. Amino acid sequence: CAISESEQRGTDTQYF.